Listed below are T cell receptor beta chains from one sample, sequenced in a study of long-term antiretroviral therapy in people with HIV. TCRdb keeps only in-frame clones here, not all; method: immunoSEQ multiplex PCR. The sample yields 30,000 to 40,000 clones, roughly four fifths seen once. Sequencing used unsorted PBMCs, obtained 0.4 years before starting antiretroviral therapy. Receptors were obtained from a man aged 18 to 29 with HIV. The CDR3 runs from the conserved cysteine through the conserved F or W. Fields, in order: J gene, clone size, CDR3 length, V gene, D gene, CDR3 protein, CDR3 DNA. The D gene is left open where the match is weak. Clone size appears in some rows only: once, few, many, or a class for an expanded clone.

J gene: TRBJ1-1; clone size: NA; CDR3 length: 15; V gene: TRBV28; D gene: TRBD1; CDR3 protein: CASSSTGTRNTEAFF; CDR3 DNA: TGTGCCAGCAGTTCGACAGGGACCCGGAACACTGAAGCTTTCTTT
J gene: TRBJ2-2; clone size: few; CDR3 length: 16; V gene: TRBV18; D gene: TRBD2; CDR3 protein: CASSPSSGSWTGELFF; CDR3 DNA: TGTGCCAGCTCACCAAGTAGCGGGAGTTGGACCGGGGAGCTGTTTTTT
J gene: TRBJ2-5; clone size: NA; CDR3 length: 13; V gene: TRBV19; D gene: NA; CDR3 protein: CASSPGGAETQYF; CDR3 DNA: TGTGCCAGTAGCCCTGGGGGGGCAGAGACCCAGTACTTC
J gene: TRBJ1-5; clone size: NA; CDR3 length: 17; V gene: TRBV6-1; D gene: NA; CDR3 protein: CASSEIRRGAGSSPQHF; CDR3 DNA: TGTGCCAGCAGTGAAATACGAAGGGGCGCAGGGTCGTCGCCCCAGCATTTT
J gene: TRBJ2-2; clone size: NA; CDR3 length: 15; V gene: TRBV5-1; D gene: NA; CDR3 protein: CASSIGLTNTGELFF; CDR3 DNA: TGCGCCAGCAGCATCGGACTAACGAACACCGGGGAGCTGTTTTTT
J gene: TRBJ2-4; clone size: NA; CDR3 length: 14; V gene: TRBV19; D gene: NA; CDR3 protein: CASSQELAKNIQYF; CDR3 DNA: TGTGCCAGTAGTCAGGAACTAGCCAAAAACATTCAGTACTTC
J gene: TRBJ1-1; clone size: NA; CDR3 length: 17; V gene: TRBV7-9; D gene: TRBD1; CDR3 protein: CASSPRTGSGGDTEAFF; CDR3 DNA: TGTGCCAGCAGCCCGAGGACAGGGTCAGGGGGAGACACTGAAGCTTTCTTT
J gene: TRBJ2-7; clone size: NA; CDR3 length: 13; V gene: TRBV9; D gene: NA; CDR3 protein: CASSPGLSGEQYF; CDR3 DNA: TGTGCCAGCAGCCCCGGTCTATCCGGGGAGCAGTACTTC
J gene: TRBJ2-1; clone size: NA; CDR3 length: 17; V gene: TRBV4-3; D gene: TRBD2; CDR3 protein: CASSERTSLNLGDEQFF; CDR3 DNA: TGCGCCAGCAGCGAAAGGACTAGTTTAAATCTTGGGGATGAGCAGTTCTTC
J gene: TRBJ1-6; clone size: once; CDR3 length: 18; V gene: TRBV27; D gene: NA; CDR3 protein: CASSLTQGLTLYNSPLHF; CDR3 DNA: TGTGCCAGCAGTTTAACCCAGGGTCTTACGCTCTATAATTCACCCCTCCACTTT
J gene: TRBJ1-1; clone size: once; CDR3 length: 13; V gene: TRBV6-5; D gene: NA; CDR3 protein: CASSYPVPGEAFF; CDR3 DNA: TGTGCCAGCAGTTACCCAGTTCCCGGTGAAGCTTTCTTT
J gene: TRBJ2-1; clone size: once; CDR3 length: 16; V gene: TRBV4-1; D gene: NA; CDR3 protein: CASSQESGTSYNEQFF; CDR3 DNA: TGCGCCAGCAGCCAGGAATCGGGGACTTCCTACAATGAGCAGTTCTTC
J gene: TRBJ2-7; clone size: NA; CDR3 length: 15; V gene: TRBV10-3; D gene: TRBD1; CDR3 protein: CAIKGIGGRSYEQYF; CDR3 DNA: TGTGCCATCAAAGGGATAGGGGGCAGGTCCTACGAGCAGTACTTC
J gene: TRBJ1-1; clone size: NA; CDR3 length: 12; V gene: TRBV6-5; D gene: NA; CDR3 protein: CASSYNYPEAFF; CDR3 DNA: TGTGCCAGCAGTTACAATTATCCTGAAGCTTTCTTT
J gene: TRBJ2-5; clone size: NA; CDR3 length: 14; V gene: TRBV6-6; D gene: NA; CDR3 protein: CASSSLGGAETQYF; CDR3 DNA: TGTGCCAGCAGTTCCCTAGGGGGGGCAGAGACCCAGTACTTC
J gene: TRBJ2-2; clone size: NA; CDR3 length: 15; V gene: TRBV4-1; D gene: TRBD1; CDR3 protein: CASSPGQTGPGELFF; CDR3 DNA: TGCGCCAGCAGTCCTGGCCAGACAGGGCCCGGGGAGCTGTTTTTT
J gene: TRBJ2-7; clone size: NA; CDR3 length: 14; V gene: TRBV11-2; D gene: TRBD2; CDR3 protein: CASSLAGGSYEQYF; CDR3 DNA: TGTGCCAGCAGCTTAGCGGGGGGGTCCTACGAGCAGTACTTC
J gene: TRBJ1-2; clone size: NA; CDR3 length: 12; V gene: TRBV25-1; D gene: NA; CDR3 protein: CASSLGDYGYTF; CDR3 DNA: TGTGCCAGCAGTTTAGGGGACTATGGCTACACCTTC
J gene: TRBJ1-1; clone size: NA; CDR3 length: 16; V gene: TRBV7-2; D gene: NA; CDR3 protein: CASSLMGLNVVVEAFF; CDR3 DNA: TGTGCCAGCAGCTTAATGGGGTTGAATGTGGTAGTTGAAGCTTTCTTT
J gene: TRBJ2-1; clone size: once; CDR3 length: 13; V gene: TRBV27; D gene: NA; CDR3 protein: CASSGRVGNEQFF; CDR3 DNA: TGTGCCAGCAGTGGGCGGGTCGGCAATGAGCAGTTCTTC
J gene: TRBJ2-2; clone size: NA; CDR3 length: 12; V gene: TRBV11-2; D gene: NA; CDR3 protein: CASSLAAGELFF; CDR3 DNA: TGTGCCAGCAGCTTGGCTGCCGGGGAGCTGTTTTTT
J gene: TRBJ2-3; clone size: NA; CDR3 length: 16; V gene: TRBV27; D gene: TRBD2; CDR3 protein: CASSPSLAGHTDTQYF; CDR3 DNA: TGTGCCAGCAGTCCCTCGCTAGCGGGCCACACAGATACGCAGTATTTT
J gene: TRBJ2-1; clone size: NA; CDR3 length: 17; V gene: TRBV4-3; D gene: NA; CDR3 protein: CASSPDSFLSSYNEQFF; CDR3 DNA: TGCGCCAGCAGCCCGGACTCTTTTCTGAGCTCCTACAATGAGCAGTTCTTC
J gene: TRBJ2-3; clone size: NA; CDR3 length: 16; V gene: TRBV28; D gene: TRBD2; CDR3 protein: CASSQGGGRARDTQYF; CDR3 DNA: TGTGCCAGCAGTCAGGGGGGCGGGAGGGCCCGGGATACGCAGTATTTT